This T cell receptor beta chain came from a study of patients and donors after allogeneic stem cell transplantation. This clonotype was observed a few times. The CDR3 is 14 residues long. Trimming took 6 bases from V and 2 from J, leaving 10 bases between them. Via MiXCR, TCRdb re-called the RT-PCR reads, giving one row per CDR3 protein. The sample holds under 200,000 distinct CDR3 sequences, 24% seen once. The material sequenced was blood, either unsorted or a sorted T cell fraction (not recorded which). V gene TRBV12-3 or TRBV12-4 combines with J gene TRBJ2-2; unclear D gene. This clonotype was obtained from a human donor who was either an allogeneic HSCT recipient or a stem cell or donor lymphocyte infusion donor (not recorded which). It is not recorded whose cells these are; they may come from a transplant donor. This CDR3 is CASSGWRNTGELFF. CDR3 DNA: TGTGCCAGCAGCGGGTGGAGAAACACCGGGGAGCTGTTTTTT.